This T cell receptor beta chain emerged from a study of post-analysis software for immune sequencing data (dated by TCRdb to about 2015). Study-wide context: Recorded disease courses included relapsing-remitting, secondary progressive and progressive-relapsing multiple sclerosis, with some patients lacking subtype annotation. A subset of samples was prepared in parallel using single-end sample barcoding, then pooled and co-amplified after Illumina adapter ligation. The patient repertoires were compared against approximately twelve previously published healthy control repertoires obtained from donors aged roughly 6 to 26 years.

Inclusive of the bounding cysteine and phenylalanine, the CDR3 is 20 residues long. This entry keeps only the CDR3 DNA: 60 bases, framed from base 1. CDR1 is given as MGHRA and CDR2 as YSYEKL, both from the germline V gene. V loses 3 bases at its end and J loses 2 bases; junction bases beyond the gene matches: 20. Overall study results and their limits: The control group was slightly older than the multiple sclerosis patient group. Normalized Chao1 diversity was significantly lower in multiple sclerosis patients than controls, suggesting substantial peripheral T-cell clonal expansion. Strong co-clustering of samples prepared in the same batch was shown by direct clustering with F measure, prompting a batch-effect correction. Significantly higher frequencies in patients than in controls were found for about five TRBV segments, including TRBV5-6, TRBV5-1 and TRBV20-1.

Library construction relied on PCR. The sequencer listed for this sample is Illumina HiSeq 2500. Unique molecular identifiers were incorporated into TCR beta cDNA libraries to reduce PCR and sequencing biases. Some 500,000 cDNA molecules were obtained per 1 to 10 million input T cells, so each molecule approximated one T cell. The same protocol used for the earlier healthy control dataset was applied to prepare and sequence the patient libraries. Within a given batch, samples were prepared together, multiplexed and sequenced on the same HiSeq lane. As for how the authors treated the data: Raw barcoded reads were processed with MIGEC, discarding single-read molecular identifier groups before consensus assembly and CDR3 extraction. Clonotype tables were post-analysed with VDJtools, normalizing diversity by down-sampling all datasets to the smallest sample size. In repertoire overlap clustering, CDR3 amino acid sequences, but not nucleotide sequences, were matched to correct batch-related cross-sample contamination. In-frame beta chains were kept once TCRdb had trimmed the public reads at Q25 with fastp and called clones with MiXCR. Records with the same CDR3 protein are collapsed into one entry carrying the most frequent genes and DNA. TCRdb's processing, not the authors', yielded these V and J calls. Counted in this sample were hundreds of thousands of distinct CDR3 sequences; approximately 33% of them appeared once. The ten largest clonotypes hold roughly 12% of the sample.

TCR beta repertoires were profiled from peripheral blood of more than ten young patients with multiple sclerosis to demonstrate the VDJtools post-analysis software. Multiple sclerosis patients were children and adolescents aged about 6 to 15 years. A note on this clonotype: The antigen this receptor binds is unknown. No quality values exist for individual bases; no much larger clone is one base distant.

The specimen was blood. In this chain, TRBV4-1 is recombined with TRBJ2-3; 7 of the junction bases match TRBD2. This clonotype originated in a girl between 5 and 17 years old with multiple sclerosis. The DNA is TGCGCCAGCAGCCAGCCTTATTCGCGGGGGTCGCGGGTAAACACAGATACGCAGTATTTT. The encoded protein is CASSQPYSRGSRVNTDTQYF.